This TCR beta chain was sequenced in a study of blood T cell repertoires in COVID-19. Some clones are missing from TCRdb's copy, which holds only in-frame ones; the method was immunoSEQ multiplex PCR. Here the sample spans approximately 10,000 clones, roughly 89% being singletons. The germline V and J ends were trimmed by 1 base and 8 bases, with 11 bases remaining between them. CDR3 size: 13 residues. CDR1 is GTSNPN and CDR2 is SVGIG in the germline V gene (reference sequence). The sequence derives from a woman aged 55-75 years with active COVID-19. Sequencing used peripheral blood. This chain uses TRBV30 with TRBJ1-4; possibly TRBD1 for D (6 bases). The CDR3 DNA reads TGTGCCTGGAGTGAGGGGGGGGGAGAAAAACTGTTTTTT. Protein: CAWSEGGGEKLFF.